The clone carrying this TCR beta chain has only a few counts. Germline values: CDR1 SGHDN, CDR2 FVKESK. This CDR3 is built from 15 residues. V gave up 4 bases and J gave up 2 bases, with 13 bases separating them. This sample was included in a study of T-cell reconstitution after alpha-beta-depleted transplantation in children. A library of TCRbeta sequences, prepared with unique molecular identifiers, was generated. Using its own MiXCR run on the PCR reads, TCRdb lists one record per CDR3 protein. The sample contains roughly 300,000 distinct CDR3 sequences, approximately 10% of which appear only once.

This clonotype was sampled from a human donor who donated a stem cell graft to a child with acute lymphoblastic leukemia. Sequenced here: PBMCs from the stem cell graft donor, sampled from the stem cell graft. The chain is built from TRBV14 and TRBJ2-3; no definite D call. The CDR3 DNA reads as TGTGCCAGCAGCCGTATCGGCGGATCCACAGATACGCAGTATTTT. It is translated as CASSRIGGSTDTQYF. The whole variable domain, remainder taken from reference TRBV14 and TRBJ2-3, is EAGVTQFPSHSVIEKGQTVTLRCDPISGHDNLYWYRRVMGKEIKFLLHFVKESKQDESGMPNNRFLAERTGGTYSTLKVQPAELEDSGVYFCASSRIGGSTDTQYFGPGTRLTVL.